This T cell receptor beta chain is drawn from a study of T cell repertoires in cytomegalovirus infection. The overall study: From public TCR beta signatures came an indication of both CMV infection and matching HLA type.

In TCRdb, the reads were re-called with MiXCR into one record per CDR3 protein. The sample lists approximately 190,000 distinct CDR3 sequences, over 25% occurring once. This clonotype has a count of ten or more. What it recognizes is unknown. Study-level results: CMV carriers with the relevant HLA were identified by cumulative public TCR beta family frequency. The study found HLA-C-restricted CMV-specific TCR beta clonotypes dominating the ex vivo response.

Per the germline V gene, CDR1 is SGHDT and CDR2 is YYEEEE. The CDR3 length is 17 residues. V was clipped by 0 bases and J by 2 bases, with 15 bases between them. The sequence came from a human donor in good health (CMV status not recorded). Some clones in this sample may be carry-over from other donors' samples. The chain couples TRBV5-6 to TRBJ1-5; TRBD1 is a possible D gene (5 bases). The sequenced sample was PBMCs. The CDR3 DNA follows: TGTGCCAGCAGCTTGGGCCTTGGGGCAGACCGCAATCAGCCCCAGCATTTT. It codes for CASSLGLGADRNQPQHF.